This T cell receptor (beta chain) was captured in a study of blood T cell repertoires in COVID-19. Study as a whole: Material from acute and convalescent COVID-19 was sourced from the United States, Italy and Spain. From T cells, B-cell-depleted T cells, or PBMCs came the material, which was cDNA or gDNA.

Authors' processing steps: Amplification of reference gene primers provided the estimated nucleated cell counts. Sequenced by immunoSEQ multiplex PCR; TCRdb stores in-frame clones only, minus some. D and trimming were read from the DNA, whereas the V and J calls and clone size are those reported in that table. In the table there are 200,000 or so clones, 85% to 90% of which are singletons. Germline values: CDR1 MNHEY, CDR2 SVGAGI. This CDR3 has 14 amino acids. J was trimmed by 3 bases and V by 2 bases; bases with no gene match: 3. The TCR originated in a woman in her forties or fifties with acute or convalescent COVID-19. Sequenced input: peripheral blood. This sequence joins TRBV6-5 and TRBJ2-5; 7 bases match TRBD1. The CDR3 region has the DNA TGTGCCAGCAGTTACCGAGGGGGCGAAGAGACCCAGTACTTC. It encodes CASSYRGGEETQYF.